The rows below give T cell receptor beta chains drawn from one sample of a study of cytomegalovirus exposure and HLA in healthy donors. TCRdb's copy holds only in-frame clones and misses some; the assay was immunoSEQ multiplex PCR. The sample holds tens of thousands of clones, around 81% seen once. Sequencing used PBMCs. The receptors stem from a male donor in good health and CMV-seronegative. Each CDR3 is given with its conserved first and last residue. Fields, in order: J gene, V gene, CDR3 protein.

j_gene: TRBJ1-2; v_gene: TRBV6-4; CDR3aa: CASSDDGVEGYTF
j_gene: TRBJ2-3; v_gene: TRBV11-2; CDR3aa: CASSPVGGPDTQYF
j_gene: TRBJ2-7; v_gene: TRBV6-5; CDR3aa: CASSSLAPYEQYF
j_gene: TRBJ1-2; v_gene: TRBV19; CDR3aa: CASTHQGLYGYTF
j_gene: TRBJ1-6; v_gene: TRBV4-3; CDR3aa: CASSQGHASSYNSPLHF
j_gene: TRBJ2-3; v_gene: TRBV6-4; CDR3aa: CASSRGGGATDTQYF
j_gene: TRBJ2-3; v_gene: TRBV7-7; CDR3aa: CASSQGIAGGPDTQYF
j_gene: TRBJ1-2; v_gene: TRBV19; CDR3aa: CASSIYREYGYTF
j_gene: TRBJ2-3; v_gene: TRBV11-3; CDR3aa: CASSLTRADTQYF
j_gene: TRBJ2-2; v_gene: TRBV7-2; CDR3aa: CASSLVRGGTRTGELFF
j_gene: TRBJ2-2; v_gene: TRBV7-6; CDR3aa: CASSPQGKGGELFF
j_gene: TRBJ1-2; v_gene: TRBV6-5; CDR3aa: CASSYSAGKGNGYTF
j_gene: TRBJ2-4; v_gene: TRBV21-1; CDR3aa: CASSLDSTSEAKNIQYF
j_gene: TRBJ1-2; v_gene: TRBV20-1; CDR3aa: CSARDRGRYTF
j_gene: TRBJ1-1; v_gene: TRBV11-2; CDR3aa: CASSFTGNTEAFF
j_gene: TRBJ2-1; v_gene: TRBV11-1; CDR3aa: CASSLVSGPGRYDEQFF
j_gene: TRBJ2-2; v_gene: TRBV9; CDR3aa: CASSVGMGRNTGELFF
j_gene: TRBJ1-2; v_gene: TRBV5-1; CDR3aa: CASSPGHLYGYTF
j_gene: TRBJ2-3; v_gene: TRBV18; CDR3aa: CASSPPASTDTQYF
j_gene: TRBJ1-4; v_gene: TRBV19; CDR3aa: CASCSARDEEKLFF
j_gene: TRBJ2-7; v_gene: TRBV5-6; CDR3aa: CASSLPGEGTSYEQYF
j_gene: TRBJ1-1; v_gene: TRBV18; CDR3aa: CASSPSGNTEAFF
j_gene: TRBJ1-1; v_gene: TRBV6-5; CDR3aa: CASSRLWGQNTEAFF
j_gene: TRBJ1-2; v_gene: TRBV5-4; CDR3aa: CASSGTRWTASNYGYTF
j_gene: TRBJ1-4; v_gene: TRBV19; CDR3aa: CASSATTGINEKLFF
j_gene: TRBJ1-1; v_gene: TRBV5-6; CDR3aa: CASSLRGGWTEAFF
j_gene: TRBJ1-2; v_gene: TRBV10-3; CDR3aa: CAISEFSPGGDGYTF
j_gene: TRBJ2-3; v_gene: TRBV7-3; CDR3aa: CASSPRTSGFTDTQYF